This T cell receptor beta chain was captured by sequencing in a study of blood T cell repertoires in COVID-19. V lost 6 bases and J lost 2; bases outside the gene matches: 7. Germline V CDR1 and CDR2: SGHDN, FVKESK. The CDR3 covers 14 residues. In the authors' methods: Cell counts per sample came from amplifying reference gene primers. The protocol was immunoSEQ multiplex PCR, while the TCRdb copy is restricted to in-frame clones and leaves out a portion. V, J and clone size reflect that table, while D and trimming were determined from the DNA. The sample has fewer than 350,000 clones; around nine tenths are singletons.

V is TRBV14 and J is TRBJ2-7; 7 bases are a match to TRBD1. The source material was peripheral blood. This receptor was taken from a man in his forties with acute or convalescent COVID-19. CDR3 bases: TGTGCCAGCAGTTATAGGACAGGACCCTACGAGCAGTACTTC. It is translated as CASSYRTGPYEQYF.